This T cell receptor (beta chain) was documented in a study of blood T cell repertoires in COVID-19. At the level of the study: Samples representing acute and convalescent COVID-19 were sourced from the United States, Italy and Spain. Sources were T cells, B-cell-depleted T cells, or PBMCs; the material itself was cDNA or gDNA.

Generated by immunoSEQ multiplex PCR, the TCRdb table keeps only in-frame clones and is missing some. The table lists about 39,000 clones, roughly 78% of them singletons. This CDR3 has 14 amino acids. Per the germline V gene, CDR1 is SGHDN and CDR2 is FVKESK. V shed 3 bases and J shed 4 bases, with 10 bases lying between them. This chain uses TRBV14 with TRBJ1-5; no clear D. The TCR comes from a man aged 70 or older with acute or convalescent COVID-19. The sample consisted of peripheral blood. CDR3 DNA: TGTGCCAGCAGCCAGGAGCCGGGAAATCAGCCCCAGCATTTT. Protein: CASSQEPGNQPQHF.